These T cell receptor beta chains were read from a single sample in a study of shared clonotypes between healthy human individuals. The data were produced by immunoSEQ multiplex PCR, yet TCRdb's version contains in-frame clones alone and is incomplete. The data contain some 1,600,000 clones, 95% to 99% of them singletons. The material sequenced was naive CD4+ T cells sorted from blood. Source of these receptors: a man aged 25 to 45 in good health. Both conserved end residues are part of each CDR3. Each record gives: clone size, V gene, D gene, J gene, CDR3 protein, CDR3 DNA. A D gene is named only where the DNA matches it firmly. Clone size is stated in some rows and not others, as once, few, many or a class when expanded.

size: NA
V: TRBV27
D: TRBD2
J: TRBJ2-7
CDR3: CASSTRTSGRGEQYF
DNA: TGTGCCAGCAGTACCCGGACTAGCGGGAGAGGCGAGCAGTACTTC

size: NA
V: TRBV9
D: TRBD2
J: TRBJ2-5
CDR3: CASSVGLLAGEETQYF
DNA: TGTGCCAGCAGCGTAGGGTTATTAGCGGGAGAAGAGACCCAGTACTTC

size: NA
V: TRBV5-1
D: TRBD2
J: TRBJ2-2
CDR3: CASSPVLAGTGELFF
DNA: TGCGCCAGCAGCCCGGTACTAGCGGGAACCGGGGAGCTGTTTTTT

size: NA
V: TRBV28
D: TRBD1
J: TRBJ2-5
CDR3: CASSSLTGGNQETQYF
DNA: TGTGCCAGCAGTTCGTTGACAGGGGGAAACCAAGAGACCCAGTACTTC

size: once
V: TRBV2
D: NA
J: TRBJ1-5
CDR3: CASSERSGDQPQHF
DNA: TGTGCCAGCAGTGAAAGGTCAGGGGATCAGCCCCAGCATTTT

size: NA
V: TRBV5-1
D: NA
J: TRBJ2-1
CDR3: CASSPRGLDNEQFF
DNA: TGCGCCAGCAGCCCGAGAGGGTTGGACAATGAGCAGTTCTTC

size: NA
V: TRBV18
D: NA
J: TRBJ2-7
CDR3: CASSPPLGGFYEQYF
DNA: TGTGCCAGCTCACCACCTTTGGGGGGCTTCTACGAGCAGTACTTC

size: once
V: TRBV7-2
D: TRBD1
J: TRBJ2-3
CDR3: CASSLALGTAPYF
DNA: TGTGCCAGCAGCTTAGCGCTGGGGACAGCCCCGTATTTT

size: NA
V: TRBV5-1
D: NA
J: TRBJ2-7
CDR3: CASSFRPSSYEQYF
DNA: TGCGCCAGCAGCTTTAGACCTAGCTCCTACGAGCAGTACTTC

size: NA
V: TRBV18
D: NA
J: TRBJ2-7
CDR3: CASSATGSYEQYF
DNA: TGTGCCAGCTCCGCGACAGGTTCCTACGAGCAGTACTTC

size: NA
V: TRBV2
D: NA
J: TRBJ1-5
CDR3: CASTEGYQPQHF
DNA: TGTGCCAGCACGGAGGGGTATCAGCCCCAGCATTTT

size: NA
V: TRBV5-1
D: NA
J: TRBJ1-1
CDR3: CASSVQAGNTEAFF
DNA: TGCGCCAGCAGCGTCCAAGCTGGGAACACTGAAGCTTTCTTT

size: NA
V: TRBV27
D: NA
J: TRBJ2-1
CDR3: CASSLLGGGSYNEQFF
DNA: TGTGCCAGCAGTTTACTAGGAGGAGGGTCCTACAATGAGCAGTTCTTC

size: once
V: TRBV2
D: NA
J: TRBJ1-2
CDR3: CASRRGAGEGYTF
DNA: TGTGCCAGCAGGAGGGGGGCAGGGGAAGGCTACACCTTC

size: NA
V: TRBV28
D: NA
J: TRBJ2-1
CDR3: CASSLTLAYNEQFF
DNA: TGTGCCAGCAGTTTAACGCTAGCATACAATGAGCAGTTCTTC

size: NA
V: TRBV5-1
D: TRBD2
J: TRBJ2-1
CDR3: CASTMGLAGGYYFF
DNA: TGCGCCAGTACCATGGGACTAGCGGGAGGTTACTACTTCTTC

size: NA
V: TRBV27
D: TRBD1
J: TRBJ1-2
CDR3: CASSPWDRSGGYTF
DNA: TGTGCCAGCAGTCCGTGGGACAGATCTGGAGGCTACACCTTC

size: once
V: TRBV15
D: NA
J: TRBJ1-5
CDR3: CATSRDWTTGNQPQHF
DNA: TGTGCCACCAGCAGAGATTGGACAACGGGCAATCAGCCCCAGCATTTT

size: NA
V: TRBV5-4
D: TRBD1
J: TRBJ1-1
CDR3: CASTTRGDTEAFF
DNA: TGTGCCAGCACGACCAGGGGGGACACTGAAGCTTTCTTT

size: NA
V: TRBV30
D: TRBD2
J: TRBJ2-7
CDR3: CAWSVGLAHNYEQYF
DNA: TGTGCCTGGAGCGTCGGACTAGCGCACAACTACGAGCAGTACTTC

size: NA
V: TRBV28
D: NA
J: TRBJ2-2
CDR3: CASSFLRGVTGELFF
DNA: TGTGCCAGCAGTTTTCTCAGGGGGGTAACCGGGGAGCTGTTTTTT

size: NA
V: TRBV5-6
D: NA
J: TRBJ2-2
CDR3: CASSLAQSTGELFF
DNA: TGTGCCAGCAGCCTGGCACAAAGCACCGGGGAGCTGTTTTTT

size: once
V: TRBV11-3
D: TRBD1
J: TRBJ2-2
CDR3: CASSLGQGNTGELFF
DNA: TGTGCCAGCAGCCTTGGACAGGGAAACACCGGGGAGCTGTTTTTT

size: once
V: TRBV10-1
D: NA
J: TRBJ2-7
CDR3: CASSGGKGEQYF
DNA: TGCGCCAGCAGTGGAGGGAAAGGCGAGCAGTACTTC

size: NA
V: TRBV18
D: TRBD2
J: TRBJ2-1
CDR3: CASSPQGGSEFEQFF
DNA: TGTGCCAGCTCACCACAGGGCGGGAGCGAATTTGAGCAGTTCTTC

size: NA
V: TRBV28
D: NA
J: TRBJ2-1
CDR3: CASSLSRGYYNEQFF
DNA: TGTGCCAGCAGTTTAAGTAGGGGGTACTACAATGAGCAGTTCTTC

size: NA
V: TRBV2
D: TRBD2
J: TRBJ2-2
CDR3: CASRPGTSSWELFF
DNA: TGTGCCAGCAGACCCGGGACTAGCTCCTGGGAGCTGTTTTTT

size: NA
V: TRBV14
D: NA
J: TRBJ1-6
CDR3: CASSQVGGAVNSPLHF
DNA: TGTGCCAGCAGCCAAGTGGGGGGCGCGGTGAATTCACCCCTCCACTTT

size: NA
V: TRBV5-1
D: NA
J: TRBJ2-7
CDR3: CASSLIEGIGQYF
DNA: TGCGCCAGCAGCTTGATTGAAGGGATAGGGCAGTACTTC

size: NA
V: TRBV2
D: NA
J: TRBJ2-3
CDR3: CASSEVGGLVTDTQYF
DNA: TGTGCCAGCAGTGAAGTGGGGGGACTTGTCACAGATACGCAGTATTTT

size: once
V: TRBV7-2
D: NA
J: TRBJ1-5
CDR3: CASSLARTSNQPQHF
DNA: TGTGCCAGCAGCTTAGCGAGAACTAGCAATCAGCCCCAGCATTTT

size: NA
V: TRBV7-3
D: NA
J: TRBJ2-3
CDR3: CASSLVPFGSTDTQYF
DNA: TGTGCCAGCAGCTTAGTTCCGTTTGGAAGCACAGATACGCAGTATTTT

size: NA
V: TRBV20-1
D: NA
J: TRBJ2-1
CDR3: CSARDPAKQFF
DNA: TGCAGTGCTAGAGATCCAGCTAAGCAGTTCTTC

size: NA
V: TRBV28
D: NA
J: TRBJ2-7
CDR3: CASSFGRQPVYEQYF
DNA: TGTGCCAGCAGTTTCGGAAGACAGCCAGTGTACGAGCAGTACTTC

size: NA
V: TRBV11-2
D: NA
J: TRBJ1-3
CDR3: CASSFVGDSGNTIYF
DNA: TGTGCCAGCAGTTTTGTCGGGGACTCTGGAAACACCATATATTTT

size: NA
V: TRBV9
D: TRBD1
J: TRBJ2-1
CDR3: CASSPRTGGNEQFF
DNA: TGTGCCAGCAGCCCCCGGACAGGGGGCAATGAGCAGTTCTTC

size: NA
V: TRBV9
D: NA
J: TRBJ2-7
CDR3: CASSSGQRYEQYF
DNA: NA

size: NA
V: TRBV4-2
D: NA
J: TRBJ2-7
CDR3: CASSQVAGPSSYEQYF
DNA: TGTGCCAGCAGCCAAGTTGCCGGCCCAAGCTCCTACGAGCAGTACTTC

size: NA
V: TRBV6-1
D: NA
J: TRBJ2-7
CDR3: CASSEEPAYEQYF
DNA: TGTGCCAGCAGTGAAGAACCAGCCTACGAGCAGTACTTC

size: once
V: TRBV10-3
D: NA
J: TRBJ2-7
CDR3: CAIGPRLAYEQYF
DNA: TGTGCCATCGGGCCCCGGTTGGCCTACGAGCAGTACTTC

size: NA
V: TRBV11-2
D: TRBD2
J: TRBJ2-1
CDR3: CASSFPSGSLNNEQFF
DNA: TGTGCCAGCAGCTTTCCTAGCGGGAGTCTCAACAATGAGCAGTTCTTC

size: NA
V: TRBV29-1
D: TRBD2
J: TRBJ2-3
CDR3: CSATGTSGIWGTQYF
DNA: TGCAGCGCTACAGGGACTAGCGGGATATGGGGTACGCAGTATTTT

size: NA
V: TRBV18
D: NA
J: TRBJ1-3
CDR3: CASSPAQGSVGNTIYF
DNA: TGTGCCAGCTCACCCGCCCAGGGGTCGGTTGGAAACACCATATATTTT

size: NA
V: TRBV27
D: TRBD1
J: TRBJ2-7
CDR3: CASSLIPGQNYEQYF
DNA: TGTGCCAGCAGCCTCATACCGGGACAGAACTACGAGCAGTACTTC

size: NA
V: TRBV7-2
D: NA
J: TRBJ2-2
CDR3: CASSRDSGELFF
DNA: TGTGCCAGCAGCCGTGATTCCGGGGAGCTGTTTTTT

size: NA
V: TRBV19
D: NA
J: TRBJ1-2
CDR3: CASRQQGHYGYTF
DNA: TGTGCCAGTAGACAACAGGGTCACTATGGCTACACCTTC

size: NA
V: TRBV27
D: NA
J: TRBJ1-5
CDR3: CASSLSRDLGNQPQHF
DNA: TGTGCCAGCAGTTTATCAAGGGACTTGGGGAATCAGCCCCAGCATTTT